This T cell receptor (beta chain) was sequenced in a study of human T cells and chemical hapten exposure. MiXCR, run by TCRdb on the RACE reads, gives a single entry per CDR3 protein. This sample has about 380,000 distinct CDR3 sequences, with roughly 4.8% found just once. The CDR3 covers 14 residues. V lost 5 bases and J 5 bases, leaving 15 bases between the germline ends. This clonotype was detected only a few times. Its specificity is not known. Study-level results: The formation of large CDR3 similarity clusters by expanded TCRs significantly exceeded that of controls.

The time point was: patch test 1, 2 weeks after DPC sensitization. Noted treatment: therapeutic diphenylcyclopropenone sensitization with weekly scalp DPC. The J gene is TRBJ1-1, the V gene TRBV12-3 or TRBV12-4; perhaps TRBD1 as D (5 bases). This clonotype originated in a woman between 50 and 59 years old with alopecia areata. Some clones in this sample may be carry-over from other donors' samples. The specimen was whole blood, collected in connection with sensitization to the hapten diphenylcyclopropenone (DPC). The CDR3 sequence is CASSPAGGRTEAFF. CDR3 nucleotides: TGTGCCAGCAGTCCAGCGGGGGGTCGTACTGAAGCTTTCTTT.